This is a list of T cell receptor beta chains from one sample in a study of blood T cell repertoires in COVID-19. The method was immunoSEQ multiplex PCR; TCRdb's version includes in-frame clones alone and lacks a portion of them. Among around 250,000 clones listed, around 83% were seen once. The sequencing input was peripheral blood. The receptors shown here come from a man aged 25-45 years who had recovered from COVID-19. CDR3s include the opening cysteine and the closing phenylalanine or tryptophan. A D gene is named only where the DNA matches it firmly. Clone size is given for some rows only: seen once, a few or many times, or a class if the clone is expanded.

d_call: TRBD1
j_call: TRBJ2-1
v_call: TRBV25-1
clone_size: once
cdr3_aa: CASRGTGPYNEQFF
cdr3_nt: TGTGCCAGCCGAGGGACAGGACCCTACAATGAGCAGTTCTTC

d_call: NA
j_call: TRBJ1-5
v_call: TRBV10-3
clone_size: few
cdr3_aa: CAISEGRKNQPQHF
cdr3_nt: TGTGCCATCAGTGAAGGGAGGAAGAATCAGCCCCAGCATTTT

d_call: TRBD1
j_call: TRBJ2-3
v_call: TRBV5-1
clone_size: NA
cdr3_aa: CASSRTGPDTQYF
cdr3_nt: TGCGCCAGCAGCCGGACAGGGCCAGATACGCAGTATTTT

d_call: TRBD1
j_call: TRBJ1-5
v_call: TRBV2
clone_size: NA
cdr3_aa: CASSDDRGNQPQHF
cdr3_nt: TGTGCCAGCAGTGACGACAGGGGGAATCAGCCCCAGCATTTT

d_call: NA
j_call: TRBJ2-1
v_call: TRBV4-1
clone_size: NA
cdr3_aa: CASSVRAGGMMDEQFF
cdr3_nt: TGCGCCAGCAGCGTCAGGGCAGGGGGGATGATGGATGAGCAGTTCTTC

d_call: NA
j_call: TRBJ1-6
v_call: TRBV5-1
clone_size: NA
cdr3_aa: CASSPIYNSPLHF
cdr3_nt: TGCGCCAGCAGCCCCATCTATAATTCACCCCTCCACTTT

d_call: NA
j_call: TRBJ2-7
v_call: TRBV4-1
clone_size: NA
cdr3_aa: CASSQRRTNSYEQYF
cdr3_nt: TGCGCCAGCAGCCAAAGAAGGACTAACTCCTACGAGCAGTACTTC

d_call: TRBD1
j_call: TRBJ2-3
v_call: TRBV5-4
clone_size: few
cdr3_aa: CASSRDRASDTQYF
cdr3_nt: TGTGCCAGCAGCCGGGACAGGGCTAGTGATACGCAGTATTTT

d_call: NA
j_call: TRBJ1-2
v_call: TRBV5-4
clone_size: NA
cdr3_aa: CASSRLDLGAEYGYTF
cdr3_nt: TGTGCCAGCAGCCGCCTAGACCTGGGGGCAGAATATGGCTACACCTTC

d_call: TRBD1
j_call: TRBJ1-5
v_call: TRBV18
clone_size: NA
cdr3_aa: CASSGTGDQPQHF
cdr3_nt: TGTGCCAGCTCCGGGACAGGGGACCAGCCCCAGCATTTT

d_call: NA
j_call: TRBJ1-1
v_call: TRBV5-1
clone_size: NA
cdr3_aa: CASTGADTEAFF
cdr3_nt: TGCGCCAGCACAGGGGCGGACACTGAAGCTTTCTTT

d_call: NA
j_call: TRBJ1-1
v_call: TRBV18
clone_size: NA
cdr3_aa: CASSPIQGDRNTEAFF
cdr3_nt: TGTGCCAGCTCACCCATACAGGGTGACAGGAACACTGAAGCTTTCTTT

d_call: TRBD2
j_call: TRBJ2-3
v_call: TRBV9
clone_size: NA
cdr3_aa: CASSAGLGPDTQYF
cdr3_nt: TGTGCCAGCAGCGCGGGACTAGGACCCGATACGCAGTATTTT

d_call: TRBD1
j_call: TRBJ1-5
v_call: TRBV2
clone_size: NA
cdr3_aa: CASSLTGGNQPQHF
cdr3_nt: TGTGCCAGCAGTCTGACAGGGGGCAATCAGCCCCAGCATTTT

d_call: NA
j_call: TRBJ1-5
v_call: TRBV19
clone_size: few
cdr3_aa: CASSIGGNQPQHF
cdr3_nt: TGTGCCAGTAGTATCGGGGGCAATCAGCCCCAGCATTTT

d_call: NA
j_call: TRBJ1-2
v_call: TRBV27
clone_size: NA
cdr3_aa: CASSLTGNYGYTF
cdr3_nt: TGTGCCAGCAGCCTAACAGGAAACTATGGCTACACCTTC

d_call: NA
j_call: TRBJ2-3
v_call: TRBV20-1
clone_size: NA
cdr3_aa: CSASPTSDTQYF
cdr3_nt: TGCAGTGCTAGTCCAACATCCGATACGCAGTATTTT

d_call: NA
j_call: TRBJ2-1
v_call: TRBV7-2
clone_size: few
cdr3_aa: CASSLEIPAYNEQFF
cdr3_nt: TGTGCCAGCAGCTTAGAGATTCCAGCCTACAATGAGCAGTTCTTC

d_call: NA
j_call: TRBJ2-1
v_call: TRBV3-1/TRBV3-2
clone_size: NA
cdr3_aa: CASSQDGQGEQFF
cdr3_nt: TGTGCCAGCAGCCAAGATGGTCAGGGTGAGCAGTTCTTC

d_call: TRBD1
j_call: TRBJ2-6
v_call: TRBV2
clone_size: NA
cdr3_aa: CASNGQGAAGANVLTF
cdr3_nt: TGTGCCAGCAATGGACAGGGGGCCGCTGGGGCCAACGTCCTGACTTTC

d_call: TRBD1
j_call: TRBJ1-4
v_call: TRBV5-6
clone_size: NA
cdr3_aa: CASSFTGGSTNEKLFF
cdr3_nt: TGTGCCAGCAGCTTCACAGGGGGCAGTACTAATGAAAAACTGTTTTTT

d_call: TRBD1
j_call: TRBJ2-5
v_call: TRBV11-2
clone_size: once
cdr3_aa: CASSPSGQGRRETQYF
cdr3_nt: TGTGCCAGCAGCCCTAGTGGACAGGGGAGGCGAGAGACCCAGTACTTC

d_call: NA
j_call: TRBJ1-1
v_call: TRBV11-2
clone_size: NA
cdr3_aa: CASSFSRAWAEAFF
cdr3_nt: TGTGCCAGCAGCTTCAGCAGGGCTTGGGCTGAAGCTTTCTTT

d_call: NA
j_call: TRBJ2-5
v_call: TRBV5-8
clone_size: NA
cdr3_aa: CASSTRSLQETQYF
cdr3_nt: TGTGCCAGCAGCACGCGAAGCCTCCAAGAGACCCAGTACTTC

d_call: NA
j_call: TRBJ1-2
v_call: TRBV19
clone_size: NA
cdr3_aa: CASSMTPNYGYTF
cdr3_nt: TGTGCCAGTAGTATGACACCTAACTATGGCTACACCTTC

d_call: TRBD2
j_call: TRBJ2-5
v_call: TRBV27
clone_size: NA
cdr3_aa: CASSWGGEETQYF
cdr3_nt: TGTGCCAGCAGTTGGGGGGGAGAAGAGACCCAGTACTTC

d_call: NA
j_call: TRBJ2-7
v_call: TRBV6-5
clone_size: NA
cdr3_aa: CASKGTPHEQYF
cdr3_nt: TGTGCCAGCAAGGGGACACCCCACGAGCAGTACTTC

d_call: NA
j_call: TRBJ1-2
v_call: TRBV6-5
clone_size: NA
cdr3_aa: CASSYSEASNYGYTF
cdr3_nt: TGTGCCAGCAGTTACTCGGAGGCGTCCAACTATGGCTACACCTTC

d_call: NA
j_call: TRBJ2-1
v_call: TRBV4-1
clone_size: NA
cdr3_aa: CASSQVGAGEQFF
cdr3_nt: TGCGCCAGCAGCCAAGTGGGGGCCGGTGAGCAGTTCTTC

d_call: NA
j_call: TRBJ1-2
v_call: TRBV12-3/TRBV12-4
clone_size: NA
cdr3_aa: CASSPGARRGYTF
cdr3_nt: TGTGCCAGCAGTCCAGGGGCCCGGCGTGGCTACACCTTC

d_call: TRBD1
j_call: TRBJ1-1
v_call: TRBV19
clone_size: NA
cdr3_aa: CASSIRTGPAFF
cdr3_nt: TGTGCCAGTAGTATACGGACAGGCCCGGCTTTCTTT

d_call: NA
j_call: TRBJ1-6
v_call: TRBV5-1
clone_size: NA
cdr3_aa: CASSGGNPLDSSYNSPLHF
cdr3_nt: TGCGCCAGCAGCGGTGGGAATCCGCTGGACAGCTCCTATAATTCACCCCTCCACTTT

d_call: TRBD2
j_call: TRBJ2-1
v_call: TRBV7-3
clone_size: NA
cdr3_aa: CASSSDSGGKNEQFF
cdr3_nt: TGTGCCAGCAGCTCCGATAGCGGGGGGAAAAATGAGCAGTTCTTC

d_call: TRBD2
j_call: TRBJ2-5
v_call: TRBV24-1
clone_size: NA
cdr3_aa: CATSDAGRGQETQYF
cdr3_nt: TGTGCCACCAGTGACGCCGGGAGGGGACAAGAGACCCAGTACTTC

d_call: NA
j_call: TRBJ2-1
v_call: TRBV20-1
clone_size: NA
cdr3_aa: CSELDGHEQFF
cdr3_nt: TGCAGTGAACTAGACGGCCATGAGCAGTTCTTC

d_call: NA
j_call: TRBJ1-1
v_call: TRBV3-1/TRBV3-2
clone_size: NA
cdr3_aa: CASSQNQGFTEAFF
cdr3_nt: TGTGCCAGCAGCCAAAATCAGGGATTCACTGAAGCTTTCTTT

d_call: TRBD2
j_call: TRBJ2-1
v_call: TRBV7-9
clone_size: NA
cdr3_aa: CASSFPGPGATAGGKFF
cdr3_nt: TGTGCCAGCAGCTTCCCCGGCCCGGGGGCAACGGCGGGGGGGAAGTTCTTC

d_call: NA
j_call: TRBJ1-3
v_call: TRBV6-6
clone_size: NA
cdr3_aa: CASSLRESGNTIYF
cdr3_nt: TGTGCCAGCAGTCTCAGGGAATCTGGAAACACCATATATTTT

d_call: NA
j_call: TRBJ1-4
v_call: TRBV7-9
clone_size: NA
cdr3_aa: CATSGLGQKLFF
cdr3_nt: TGTGCCACCTCAGGGTTGGGTCAAAAACTGTTTTTT